These 20 T cell receptor beta chains came from one sample sequenced in a study of blood T cell repertoires in COVID-19. TCRdb's table, derived via immunoSEQ multiplex PCR, lists solely in-frame clones and lacks some. The data contain 150,000 to 200,000 clones, approximately 83% of them singletons. Material for sequencing was peripheral blood. The receptors derive from a man between 60 and 75 years old with acute or convalescent COVID-19.

The chain uses TRBV29-1 and TRBJ2-3; 13 nucleotides line up with TRBD2. The V segment lost 4 bases and the J segment 2 bases; nucleotides outside the gene matches: 6. CDR3 length equals 16 residues. CDR1 is SQVTM, CDR2 ANQGSEA, per germline. The CDR3 nucleotides read TGCAGCGTTGGAGGACTAGCGGGAGAGATCACAGATACGCAGTATTTT. This sequence encodes CSVGGLAGEITDTQYF.

The chain recombines TRBV6-5 with TRBJ1-1, with D uncertain. The CDR3 has 12 amino acids. Per the germline V gene, CDR1 is MNHEY and CDR2 is SVGAGI. Trimming left V 0 bases short and J 7 bases short, with 6 bases between. DNA of the CDR3: TGTGCCAGCAGTTACTCATCGGGTGAAGCTTTCTTT. This sequence encodes CASSYSSGEAFF.

This clone was seen just once. V usage is TRBV3-1 (or the pseudogene TRBV3-2) and J usage is TRBJ1-2, with TRBD1 identical over 7 bases. The V gene's germline CDR1 is LGHDT and CDR2 YNNKEL (reference sequence). The ends lost 1 base at V and 3 bases at J; junction bases unmatched: 2. This CDR3 region has 14 residues. The chain's CDR3 is CASSQGTGDYGYTF. As DNA, the CDR3 is TGTGCCAGCAGCCAAGGGACAGGTGACTATGGCTACACCTTC.

The chain couples TRBV5-1 to TRBJ2-1, with D hard to call. Trimming stripped 0 bases from V and 7 bases from J, with 11 bases between. Per the germline V gene, CDR1 is SGHRS and CDR2 is YFSETQ. The CDR3 covers 14 residues. CDR3 protein: CASSLGFSENEQFF. CDR3 DNA sequence: TGCGCCAGCAGCTTGGGTTTCAGTGAAAATGAGCAGTTCTTC.

The V and J genes are TRBV9 and TRBJ1-1; TRBD1 is a possible D gene (6 bases). CDR1 and CDR2 (germline): SGDLS, YYNGEE. The CDR3 has 17 residues. V was trimmed by 0 bases and J by 3 bases, leaving 18 bases between them. The CDR3 coding sequence is TGTGCCAGCAGCGTAGCTTCAGGGGACCGAGGGGACACTGAAGCTTTCTTT. Amino acids: CASSVASGDRGDTEAFF.

This chain uses TRBV5-1 with TRBJ1-3; 9 bases map to TRBD1. The J segment lost 2 bases and the V segment lost 3 bases, leaving 6 bases of the junction unmatched. The CDR3 runs to 16 residues. Germline V CDR1 and CDR2: SGHRS, YFSETQ. CDR3: CASSYRGPGAGNTIYF. The CDR3 coding sequence is TGCGCCAGCAGCTACAGGGGGCCAGGGGCTGGAAACACCATATATTTT. Full variable domain (remainder filled in from reference TRBV5-1 and TRBJ1-3): KAGVTQTPRYLIKTRGQQVTLSCSPISGHRSVSWYQQTPGQGLQFLFEYFSETQRNKGNFPGRFSGRQFSNSRSEMNVSTLELGDSALYLCASSYRGPGAGNTIYFGEGSWLTVV.

This clone has just one count. V usage is TRBV6-4 and J usage is TRBJ2-6; D is unclear. The length of the CDR3 is 15 residues. V was clipped by 4 bases and J by 1 base, with 8 bases between them. The germline V gene has CDR1 MRHNA and CDR2 SNTAGT. CDR3 region: CASSVEASGANVLTF. CDR3 sequence (DNA): TGTGCCAGCAGTGTAGAGGCATCTGGGGCCAACGTCCTGACTTTC.

This chain links TRBV18 with TRBJ2-7; 7 bases line up with TRBD2. CDR1 is KGHSH, CDR2 LQKENI, per germline. The CDR3 runs 13 residues. The trim removed 3 bases at V and 6 bases at J, leaving 5 bases unmatched. This chain's CDR3 is CASSPHWEGEQYF. The DNA for the CDR3 is TGTGCCAGCTCACCTCATTGGGAGGGCGAGCAGTACTTC.

This chain links TRBV28 with TRBJ2-2; 7 nucleotides line up with TRBD2. The CDR3 is 17 residues long. Germline-derived CDR1 and CDR2 are MDHEN and SYDVKM. V was pared by 3 bases and J by 0 bases, with 7 bases of the junction left unmatched. In DNA, the CDR3 is TGTGCCAGCAGTTTCGGGCGGGAGAGGGCGAACACCGGGGAGCTGTTTTTT. Amino acids: CASSFGRERANTGELFF.

The chain recombines TRBV6-1 with TRBJ1-5; D is unclear. Per germline, CDR1 MNHNS and CDR2 SASEGT. The CDR3 contains 13 residues. Trimming left V 0 bases short and J 6 bases short, with 6 bases between. The CDR3, as DNA: TGTGCCAGCAGTGAAGCGTTCGGTCAGCCCCAGCATTTT. Protein product: CASSEAFGQPQHF.

The J gene is TRBJ1-5, the V gene TRBV12-3 or TRBV12-4; D gene ambiguous. Trimming removed 6 bases at V and 11 bases at J, with 11 bases between. The CDR3 has 11 amino acids. The CDR3 DNA follows: TGTGCCAGCAGCCAATACCGGGCCCAGCATTTT. It encodes CASSQYRAQHF.

The chain uses TRBV7-9 and TRBJ2-1; 9 nucleotides match TRBD2. This CDR3 region has 16 residues. The J segment lost 8 bases and the V segment lost 5 bases, leaving 13 bases of the junction unmatched. Germline lookup yields CDR1 SEHNR and CDR2 FQNEAQ (reference sequence). CDR3 DNA: TGTGCCAGCAGCCCTAACGGCCCGATAGCGGGAGATGAGCAGTTCTTC. Protein: CASSPNGPIAGDEQFF.

The chain uses TRBV9 and TRBJ1-6; D is possibly TRBD1 (5 bases). The CDR3 sequence is 16 residues long. The V gene's germline CDR1 is SGDLS and CDR2 YYNGEE. With 2 bases removed from V and 5 bases from J, the gap between germline ends came to 14 bases. The CDR3 DNA sequence: TGTGCCAGCAGCGTTGCCCCGGGGGTAGATAATTCACCCCTCCACTTT. This encodes CASSVAPGVDNSPLHF. Looking up the rest from reference TRBV9 and TRBJ1-6 gives the full variable domain: DSGVTQTPKHLITATGQRVTLRCSPRSGDLSVYWYQQSLDQGLQFLIQYYNGEERAKGNILERFSAQQFPDLHSELNLSSLELGDSALYFCASSVAPGVDNSPLHFGNGTRLTVT.

This chain uses TRBV1 with TRBJ2-5; TRBD1 reflects the table's D call only, with no check against the DNA. TRBV1 is designated a pseudogene. The CDR3 covers 15 residues. The chain's CDR3 is CTSSQGGTGEETQYF. CDR3 bases: TGCACCAGCAGCCAAGGGGGAACAGGTGAAGAGACCCAGTACTTC.

The genes are TRBV28 and TRBJ2-5, with D possibly TRBD2 on 8 matching bases. The germline CDR1 and CDR2 sequences are MDHEN and SYDVKM. Trimming pared 5 bases from V and 9 bases from J, leaving 25 bases between. This CDR3 has 16 residues. Here the CDR3 DNA reads TGTGCCAGCAGTCCGGCGGGGGGACAGATACGAGGTGCCCAGTACTTC. This translates into CASSPAGGQIRGAQYF.

V and J are TRBV9 and TRBJ1-1; D not certain. V lost 3 bases and J 1 base, leaving 7 bases between the germline ends. Germline V lookup: CDR1 SGDLS, CDR2 YYNGEE. This CDR3 is built from 13 residues. CDR3 nucleotide sequence: TGTGCCAGCAGCGCCGCAGGGAACACTGAAGCTTTCTTT. This encodes CASSAAGNTEAFF.

The chain employs TRBV5-1 and TRBJ2-2; 7 positions agree with TRBD1. The V gene's germline CDR1 is SGHRS and CDR2 YFSETQ. V lost 3 bases to trimming and J lost 2 bases; unmatched junction nucleotides: 4. The CDR3 runs to 15 residues. This CDR3 is CASSSRDSNTGELFF. In DNA, the CDR3 is TGCGCCAGCAGCTCCCGGGACAGCAACACCGGGGAGCTGTTTTTT.

The chain is built from TRBV3-1 (or the pseudogene TRBV3-2) and TRBJ1-2; tentatively, D is TRBD1 (5 bases). V dropped 2 bases and J dropped 8 bases, with 15 bases sitting between them. This CDR3 contains 14 residues. Germline values: CDR1 LGHDT, CDR2 YNNKEL (reference sequence). CDR3 in DNA: TGTGCCAGCAGCCAAAAAGGGTGGGGCAGCGGCTACACCTTC. Residues: CASSQKGWGSGYTF.

The rearrangement uses TRBV28 and TRBJ2-4; 10 nucleotides line up with TRBD1. This CDR3 contains 15 residues. V was pared by 7 bases and J by 8 bases, with 11 bases of the junction left unmatched. CDR1 is MDHEN, CDR2 SYDVKM, per germline. For the CDR3, the DNA is TGTGCCAGCAACTCCCCGGGACAGGGGACGGACATTCAGTACTTC. Protein product: CASNSPGQGTDIQYF.

This chain connects TRBV5-5 to TRBJ2-3, with D unresolved. CDR1 SGHKS and CDR2 YYEKEE come from the germline V gene (reference sequence). The CDR3 spans 12 residues. V dropped 2 bases and J dropped 4 bases, with 5 bases sitting between them. CDR3: CASSFEADTQYF. CDR3 DNA sequence: TGTGCCAGCAGCTTCGAGGCAGATACGCAGTATTTT.